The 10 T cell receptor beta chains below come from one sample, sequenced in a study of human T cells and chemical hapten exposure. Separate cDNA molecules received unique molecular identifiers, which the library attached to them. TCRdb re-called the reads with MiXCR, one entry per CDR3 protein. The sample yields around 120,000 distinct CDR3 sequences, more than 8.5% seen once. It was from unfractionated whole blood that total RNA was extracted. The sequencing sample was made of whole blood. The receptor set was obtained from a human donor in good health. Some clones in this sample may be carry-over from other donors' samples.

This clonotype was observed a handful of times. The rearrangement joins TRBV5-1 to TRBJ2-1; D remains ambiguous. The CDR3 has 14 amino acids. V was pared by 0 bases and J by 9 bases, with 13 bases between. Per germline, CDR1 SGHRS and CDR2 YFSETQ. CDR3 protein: CASSLDFQRSEQFF. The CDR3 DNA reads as TGCGCCAGCAGCTTGGATTTCCAGAGAAGTGAGCAGTTCTTC.

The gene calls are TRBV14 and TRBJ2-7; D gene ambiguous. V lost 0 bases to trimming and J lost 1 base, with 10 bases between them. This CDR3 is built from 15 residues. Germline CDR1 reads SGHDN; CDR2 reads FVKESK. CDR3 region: CASSQEAYWSYEQYF. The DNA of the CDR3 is TGTGCCAGCAGCCAAGAGGCATACTGGTCCTACGAGCAGTACTTC.

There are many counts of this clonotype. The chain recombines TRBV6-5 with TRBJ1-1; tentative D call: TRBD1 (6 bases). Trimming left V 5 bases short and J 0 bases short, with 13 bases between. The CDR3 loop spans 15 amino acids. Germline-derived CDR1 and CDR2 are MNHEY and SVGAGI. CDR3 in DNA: TGTGCCAGCAGTAATACAGGGATTCTGAACACTGAAGCTTTCTTT. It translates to CASSNTGILNTEAFF.

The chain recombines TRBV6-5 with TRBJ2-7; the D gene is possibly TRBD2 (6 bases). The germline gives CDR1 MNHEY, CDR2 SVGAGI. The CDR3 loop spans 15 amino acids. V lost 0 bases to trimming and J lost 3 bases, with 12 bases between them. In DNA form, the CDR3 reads TGTGCCAGCAGTTACTCTCGGGACTCCTTCTACGAGCAGTACTTC. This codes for CASSYSRDSFYEQYF.

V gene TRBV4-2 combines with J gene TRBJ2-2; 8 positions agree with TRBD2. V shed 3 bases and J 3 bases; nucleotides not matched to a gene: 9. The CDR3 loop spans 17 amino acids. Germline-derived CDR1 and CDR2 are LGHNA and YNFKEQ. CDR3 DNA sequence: TGTGCCAGCAGCCACTTAGGGGAACTAGCGGACACCGGGGAGCTGTTTTTT. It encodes CASSHLGELADTGELFF.

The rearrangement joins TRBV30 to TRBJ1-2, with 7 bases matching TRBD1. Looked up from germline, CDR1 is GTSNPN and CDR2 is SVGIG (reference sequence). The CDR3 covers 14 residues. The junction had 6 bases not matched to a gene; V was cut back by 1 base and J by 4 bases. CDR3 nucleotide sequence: TGTGCCTGGAGTGCGGACAGGAGGGCCTATGGCTACACCTTC. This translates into CAWSADRRAYGYTF.

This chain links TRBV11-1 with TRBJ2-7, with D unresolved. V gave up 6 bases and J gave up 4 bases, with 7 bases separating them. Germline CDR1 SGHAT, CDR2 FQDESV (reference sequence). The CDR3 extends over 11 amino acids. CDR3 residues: CASRSTYEQYF. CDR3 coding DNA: TGTGCCAGCAGATCCACATACGAGCAGTACTTC.

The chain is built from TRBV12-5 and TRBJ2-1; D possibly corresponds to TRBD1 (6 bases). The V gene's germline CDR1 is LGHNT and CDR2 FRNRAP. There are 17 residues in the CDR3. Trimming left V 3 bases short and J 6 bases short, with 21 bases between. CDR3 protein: CASGFPRTARPSNEQFF. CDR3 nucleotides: TGTGCTAGTGGTTTTCCCAGGACAGCCCGCCCTAGCAATGAGCAGTTCTTC. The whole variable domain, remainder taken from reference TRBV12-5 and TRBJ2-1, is DARVTQTPRHKVTEMGQEVTMRCQPILGHNTVFWYRQTMMQGLELLAYFRNRAPLDDSGMPKDRFSAEMPDATLATLKIQPSEPRDSAVYFCASGFPRTARPSNEQFFGPGTRLTVL.

CDR3 DNA: TGTGCCAGCAGCCCCCCCCCAGGACTACTAGCCAAAAACATTCAGTACTTC. This gives the protein CASSPPPGLLAKNIQYF. The rearrangement joins TRBV7-9 to TRBJ2-4, with D tentatively TRBD2 (6 bases). Germline CDR1 reads SEHNR; CDR2 reads FQNEAQ (reference sequence). V lost 5 bases and J 0 bases, leaving 17 bases between the germline ends. The CDR3 contains 17 residues.

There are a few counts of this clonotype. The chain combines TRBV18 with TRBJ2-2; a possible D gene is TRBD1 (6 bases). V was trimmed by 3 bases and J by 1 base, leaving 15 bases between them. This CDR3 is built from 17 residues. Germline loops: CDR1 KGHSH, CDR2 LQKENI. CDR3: CASSPNADSLNTGELFF. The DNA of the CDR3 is TGTGCCAGCTCACCGAATGCGGACAGTCTGAACACCGGGGAGCTGTTTTTT.